This T cell receptor beta chain was identified in a study of shared clonotypes between healthy human individuals. TCRdb's table, derived via immunoSEQ multiplex PCR, lists solely in-frame clones and lacks some. The sample holds approximately 500,000 clones; 70% to 80% are singletons and the top ten take 12%. The CDR3 is 14 residues long. Unmatched junction bases numbered 4, after V lost 6 bases and J lost 4 bases. The germline gives CDR1 LNHDA, CDR2 SQIVND (reference sequence). Sequencing input: PBMCs. The V and J genes are TRBV19 and TRBJ2-2, with 8 bases aligning to TRBD1. The sequence was obtained from a woman between 35 and 50 years old in good health. Some clones in this sample may be carry-over from other donors' samples. CDR3 loop: CASRTGAVTGELFF. The CDR3 coding sequence is TGTGCCAGTAGGACAGGGGCGGTCACCGGGGAGCTGTTTTTT. The whole variable domain, remainder taken from reference TRBV19 and TRBJ2-2, is DGGITQSPKYLFRKEGQNVTLSCEQNLNHDAMYWYRQDPGQGLRLIYYSQIVNDFQKGDIAEGYSVSREKKESFPLTVTSAQKNPTAFYLCASRTGAVTGELFFGEGSRLTVL.